This TCR beta chain originates from a study of cytomegalovirus exposure and HLA in healthy donors. Looking at the study overall: Earlier, roughly 120 million unique TCR beta sequences were recovered from about 200 million T cells by an analysis. As released early, the data held approximately 80 million unique TCRs from HLA-typed donors. Study findings and constraints: In a later analysis, a missense DCLRE1C variant was linked to TCR beta V- and J-gene trimming. The study reported that TCR beta sequences accurately predicted HLA-A and HLA-B alleles in most subjects.

Primers: 60 Vbeta forward and 13 Jbeta reverse. Assay used: immunoSEQ multiplex PCR; TCRdb lists only in-frame clones, some missing. The sample yields 90,000 to 140,000 clones, 10% to 15% seen once. CDR3 size: 16 residues. Trimming stripped 8 bases from V and 0 bases from J, with 17 bases between. Germline-derived CDR1 and CDR2 are MDHEN and SYDVKM. In the case of this clone: The antigen is undetermined.

This chain joins TRBV28 and TRBJ1-5; D unclear. This clonotype was obtained from a man in his forties in good health and CMV-seropositive. The specimen sequenced was PBMCs. The CDR3 coding sequence is TGTGCCAGCCGGACTTACGGGAGCCTTAGCAATCAGCCCCAGCATTTT. This codes for CASRTYGSLSNQPQHF.